This T cell receptor (beta chain) was obtained from a study of blood T cell repertoires in COVID-19. Only in-frame clones appear in the TCRdb table, and some are missing; sequencing was by immunoSEQ multiplex PCR. The data show 200,000 or so clones, approximately 84% seen once. Germline CDR1 is SGHTA and CDR2 is FQGTGA. This CDR3 region has 16 residues. Trimming removed 1 base from V and 8 bases from J; junction bases left unmatched: 11. The V and J genes are TRBV7-3 and TRBJ2-1; 7 nucleotides match TRBD2. Sequencing was carried out using peripheral blood. This clonotype was sampled from a woman in her 70s with active or convalescent COVID-19. In nucleotides, the CDR3 is TGTGCCAGCAGCTTAAGGCGGGAGAGAGGTAAAGATGAGCAGTTCTTC. Protein: CASSLRRERGKDEQFF.